This T cell receptor beta chain was captured by sequencing in a study of T cell changes during pregnancy in multiple sclerosis. Germline trimming cut 5 bases from V and 2 bases from J; bases unmatched to any gene: 6. In germline, CDR1 is MDHEN, CDR2 SYDVKM. The CDR3 has 15 amino acids. Assay: immunoSEQ multiplex PCR; the TCRdb copy retains only in-frame clones and omits some. The sample records around 86,000 clones, about 93% being singletons. This clone was seen once. The sample in question was peripheral blood, obtained in the first trimester of pregnancy. This chain joins TRBV28 and TRBJ2-7; TRBD1 agrees at 10 bases. The source is a female donor with multiple sclerosis, enrolled in a pregnancy study. CDR3 coding DNA: TGTGCCAGCAGTCCTGACAGGGGGCCGGCCTACGAGCAGTACTTC. Its protein product is CASSPDRGPAYEQYF.